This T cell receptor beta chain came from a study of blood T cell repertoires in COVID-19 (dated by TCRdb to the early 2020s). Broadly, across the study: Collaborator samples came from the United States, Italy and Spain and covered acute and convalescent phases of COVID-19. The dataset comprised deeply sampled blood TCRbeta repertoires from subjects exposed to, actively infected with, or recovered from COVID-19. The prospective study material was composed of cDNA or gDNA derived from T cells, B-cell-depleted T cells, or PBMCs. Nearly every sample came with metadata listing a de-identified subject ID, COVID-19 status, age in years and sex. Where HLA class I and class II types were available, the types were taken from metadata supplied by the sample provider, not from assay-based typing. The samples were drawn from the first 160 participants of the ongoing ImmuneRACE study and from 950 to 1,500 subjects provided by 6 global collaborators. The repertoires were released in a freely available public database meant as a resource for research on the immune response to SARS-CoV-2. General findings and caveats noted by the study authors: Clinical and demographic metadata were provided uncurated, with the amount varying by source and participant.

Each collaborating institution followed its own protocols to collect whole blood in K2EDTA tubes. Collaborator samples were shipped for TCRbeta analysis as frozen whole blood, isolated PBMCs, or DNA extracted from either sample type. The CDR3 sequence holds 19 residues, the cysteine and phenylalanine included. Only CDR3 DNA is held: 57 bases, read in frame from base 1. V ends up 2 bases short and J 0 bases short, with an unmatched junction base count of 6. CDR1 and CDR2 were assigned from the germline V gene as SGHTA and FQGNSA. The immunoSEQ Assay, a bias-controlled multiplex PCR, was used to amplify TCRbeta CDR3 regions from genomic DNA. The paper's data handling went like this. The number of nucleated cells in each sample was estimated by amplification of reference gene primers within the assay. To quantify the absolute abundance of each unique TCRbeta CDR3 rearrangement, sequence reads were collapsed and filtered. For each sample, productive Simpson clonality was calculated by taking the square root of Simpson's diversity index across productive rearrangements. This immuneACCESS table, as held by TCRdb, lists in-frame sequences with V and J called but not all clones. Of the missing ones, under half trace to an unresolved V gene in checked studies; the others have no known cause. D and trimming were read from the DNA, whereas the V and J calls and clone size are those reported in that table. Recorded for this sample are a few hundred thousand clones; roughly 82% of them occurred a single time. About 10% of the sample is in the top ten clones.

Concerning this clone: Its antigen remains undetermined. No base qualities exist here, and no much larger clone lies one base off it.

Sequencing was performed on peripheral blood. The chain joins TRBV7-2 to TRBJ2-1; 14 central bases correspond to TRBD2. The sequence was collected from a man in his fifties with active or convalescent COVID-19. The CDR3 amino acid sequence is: CASSLQWTSGGSSYNEQFF. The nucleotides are TGTGCCAGCAGCTTACAATGGACTAGCGGGGGGAGCTCCTACAATGAGCAGTTCTTC.